Listed below are T cell receptor beta chains from one sample, sequenced in a study of shared clonotypes between healthy human individuals. Assay: immunoSEQ multiplex PCR; the TCRdb copy retains only in-frame clones and omits some. The sample has 2 million or so clones; about 95% are singletons. Sequenced input: naive CD8+ T cells sorted from blood. These receptors all stem from a man between 18 and 35 years old in good health. Each CDR3 is given with its conserved first and last residue. The order of the fields is J gene, D gene, V gene, clone size, CDR3 protein, CDR3 DNA. A D gene is named only where the DNA matches it firmly. Size values are once, few and many counts, or a class for expanded clones, and some rows have none.

>TRBJ1-5|TRBD1|TRBV5-1|-
CASSLGQGIDQPQHF
TGCGCCAGCAGCCTCGGACAGGGGATAGATCAGCCCCAGCATTTT
>TRBJ2-5|-|TRBV10-3|-
CAISESAGINRTQYF
TGTGCCATCAGTGAGTCCGCAGGTATTAACAGAACCCAGTACTTC
>TRBJ1-1|-|TRBV4-3|few
CASSQDSGRPEAFF
TGCGCCAGCAGCCAAGATTCGGGGCGTCCTGAAGCTTTCTTT
>TRBJ2-7|TRBD1|TRBV5-1|few
CASSSPGQSYEQYF
TGCGCCAGCAGCTCCCCGGGACAGTCCTACGAGCAGTACTTC
>TRBJ2-7|-|TRBV27|-
CASSPGVPRGTYEQYF
TGTGCCAGCAGCCCGGGAGTACCGAGAGGGACCTACGAGCAGTACTTC
>TRBJ2-5|-|TRBV5-6|many
CASSLVAAQETQYF
TGTGCCAGCAGCCTAGTAGCGGCCCAAGAGACCCAGTACTTC
>TRBJ1-4|-|TRBV27|-
CASSSSGTPATREKLFF
TGTGCCAGCAGTTCGTCCGGGACACCTGCAACTAGGGAAAAACTGTTTTTT
>TRBJ2-7|-|TRBV7-2|-
CASSLDSSDYYEQYF
TGTGCCAGCAGCTTAGACAGCTCCGACTACTACGAGCAGTACTTC
>TRBJ2-3|-|TRBV7-9|-
CASSLWTGSTDTQYF
TGTGCCAGCAGCTTATGGACGGGGAGCACAGATACGCAGTATTTT
>TRBJ1-1|TRBD1|TRBV11-2|-
CASRGTGVLPFF
TGTGCCAGCAGAGGGACAGGGGTTTTGCCTTTCTTT
>TRBJ2-3|TRBD1|TRBV6-5|-
CASRVGTAVADTQYF
TGTGCCAGCAGGGTCGGGACAGCGGTTGCAGATACGCAGTATTTT
>TRBJ2-7|TRBD2|TRBV10-2|-
CASSESGSSYEQYF
TGCGCCAGCAGCGAAAGCGGGAGTTCCTACGAGCAGTACTTC
>TRBJ2-5|TRBD2|TRBV5-4|-
CASSLWTSGSPQYF
TGTGCCAGCAGCTTATGGACTAGCGGGAGCCCCCAGTACTTC